These 2 T cell receptor beta chains originate from one sample sequenced in a study of blood T cells in healthy people across ages. Next came a second PCR, run for about 6 to 12 cycles, which used a sample-barcoded 5' primer along with a J-beta primer mix. MiXCR, applied by TCRdb to the 5' RACE reads, yields one record per CDR3 protein. The sample lists around 280,000 distinct CDR3 sequences, around 27% occurring once. Sample: blood. These TCRs come from a woman in her 70s in good health.

This chain connects TRBV12-3 or TRBV12-4 to TRBJ1-1; weak D call: TRBD1 (5 bases). V was clipped by 8 bases and J by 1 base, with 11 bases between them. The CDR3 consists of 13 residues. CDR3 bases: TGTGCCAGCCGGGACTTATCGAACACTGAAGCTTTCTTT. Encoded protein: CASRDLSNTEAFF.

In this sample, this clonotype turned up once. The rearrangement uses TRBV20-1 and TRBJ1-1, with a possible D match to TRBD1 (5 bases). With 5 bases removed from V and 2 bases from J, the gap between germline ends came to 15 bases. This CDR3 has 14 residues. Germline V gives CDR1 DFQATT, CDR2 SNEGSKA (reference sequence). The CDR3 is CSARQGTANTEAFF. As DNA, the CDR3 is TGCAGTGCTCGACAAGGGACGGCTAACACTGAAGCTTTCTTT.